The 9 T cell receptor beta chains in this list originate from one sample, sequenced in a study of blood T cell repertoires in COVID-19 (TCRdb year 2020). The receptor library was made with the immunoSEQ multiplex PCR assay. Drawn from immuneACCESS, this table holds only the in-frame rearrangements with V and J called that TCRdb kept. Clones are partly lost; checked studies trace under half to an unresolved V gene and leave the rest unexplained. Within this sample are around 160,000 clones, with approximately 86% of them counted one time only. The ten top clones hold 4% of the sample. Sequences were obtained from PBMCs or T cells enriched from blood (not recorded which). These receptors all come from a woman aged 40-49 years who had been exposed to COVID-19.

V is TRBV7-7 and J is TRBJ2-2, with 11 nucleotides matching TRBD1. Germline V CDR1 and CDR2: SSHAT, FNYEAQ (reference sequence). Trimming removed 6 bases from V and 6 bases from J; junction bases left unmatched: 3. CDR3 length: 14 amino acids. The CDR3 sequence: CASSLGQGAGELFF. In DNA, the CDR3 is TGTGCCAGCAGTTTGGGACAGGGGGCCGGGGAGCTGTTTTTT.

This clone came up a few times. The rearrangement joins TRBV7-9 to TRBJ2-5, with no clear D. V lost 5 bases and J lost 1, with 8 bases in between. This CDR3 has 13 residues. Looked up from germline, CDR1 is SEHNR and CDR2 is FQNEAQ (reference sequence). Here the CDR3 DNA reads TGTGCCAGCAGCCCTCTCGGCCAAGAGACCCAGTACTTC. The encoded protein is CASSPLGQETQYF.

This clone was seen more than once but under ten times. This chain joins TRBV2 and TRBJ1-1, with D hard to call. Germline lookup yields CDR1 SNHLY and CDR2 FYNNEI. V was shortened by 3 bases and J by 0 bases, with 5 bases between the two germline ends. This CDR3 is 13 amino acids long. CDR3 DNA sequence: TGTGCCAGCAGTGACAACATGAACACTGAAGCTTTCTTT. Protein: CASSDNMNTEAFF.

V gene TRBV12-3 or TRBV12-4 combines with J gene TRBJ2-3; D may be TRBD2 (5 bases). The CDR3 is 13 residues long. V lost 8 bases to trimming and J lost 1 base, with 10 bases between them. The CDR3 region has the DNA TGTGCCAGCGTGGATAGCGGCACAGATACGCAGTATTTT. Its translation: CASVDSGTDTQYF.

The CDR3 is CASSPTGSEQYF. The CDR3 coding sequence is TGTGCCAGCAGCCCGACAGGGTCCGAGCAGTACTTC. V and J are TRBV7-9 and TRBJ2-7; TRBD1 matches 7 bases. The length of the CDR3 is 12 residues. Germline lookup yields CDR1 SEHNR and CDR2 FQNEAQ (reference sequence). The junction had 4 bases not matched to a gene; V was cut back by 5 bases and J by 6 bases.

A few counts support this clone. The genes are TRBV7-9 and TRBJ2-7; TRBD1 matches 11 bases. The CDR3 spans 16 residues. Germline loops: CDR1 SEHNR, CDR2 FQNEAQ (reference sequence). V lost 6 bases and J lost 7; bases outside the gene matches: 14. CDR3 DNA sequence: TGTGCCAGCAGTCTCCCTGTTGGACAGGGGGCGGGTGAGCAGTACTTC. Its protein is CASSLPVGQGAGEQYF.

The V call is TRBV9, the J call TRBJ2-7; 11 nucleotides match TRBD2. Per the germline V gene, CDR1 is SGDLS and CDR2 is YYNGEE. The CDR3 is 16 residues long. J gave up 4 bases and V 0 bases, and 6 bases lay outside the gene matches. CDR3 region: CASSVGDLAGGYEQYF. The DNA of the CDR3 is TGTGCCAGCAGCGTAGGGGATCTAGCGGGGGGTTACGAGCAGTACTTC.

This sequence joins TRBV9 and TRBJ2-5; D is perhaps TRBD2 (6 bases). Germline V gives CDR1 SGDLS, CDR2 YYNGEE. V was cut by 5 bases and J by 4 bases, with 18 bases left in between. The CDR3 totals 15 residues. The CDR3 DNA sequence: TGTGCCAGCAGACTCCAGCGGGTTCGTGGAGAGACCCAGTACTTC. It codes for CASRLQRVRGETQYF.

This clone was recorded a few times. The chain combines TRBV7-2 with TRBJ1-5; TRBD1 is a possible D gene (5 bases). CDR1 and CDR2 from the germline V gene are SGHTA and FQGNSA. The V gene lost 4 bases and the J gene lost 4 bases, with 11 bases spanning the gap. This CDR3 has 14 amino acids. CDR3 nucleotide sequence: TGTGCCAGCAGCTCGGACACCTTTAATCAGCCCCAGCATTTT. Translation: CASSSDTFNQPQHF.